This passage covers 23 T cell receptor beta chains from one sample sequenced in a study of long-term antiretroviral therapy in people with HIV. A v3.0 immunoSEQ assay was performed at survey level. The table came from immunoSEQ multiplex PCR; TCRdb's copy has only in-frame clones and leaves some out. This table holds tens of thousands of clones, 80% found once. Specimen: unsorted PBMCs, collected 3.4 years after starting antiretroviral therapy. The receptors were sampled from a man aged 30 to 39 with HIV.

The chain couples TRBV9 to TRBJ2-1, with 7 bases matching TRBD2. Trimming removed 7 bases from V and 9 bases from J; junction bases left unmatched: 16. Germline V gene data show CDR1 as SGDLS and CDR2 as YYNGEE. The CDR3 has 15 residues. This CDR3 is CASGGLGPRIAEQFF. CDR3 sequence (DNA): TGTGCCAGCGGAGGACTAGGACCTCGGATTGCTGAGCAGTTCTTC.

The CDR3 DNA follows: TGTGCCAGCAGAGACGTTGACAGGGGGCAGGAAGCTTTCTTT. Translating gives CASRDVDRGQEAFF. The chain carries TRBV6-6 and TRBJ1-1, with 10 bases matching TRBD1. The CDR3 contains 14 residues. Germline CDR1 MNHNY, CDR2 SVGAGI (reference sequence). Unmatched junction bases numbered 9, after V lost 6 bases and J lost 8 bases.

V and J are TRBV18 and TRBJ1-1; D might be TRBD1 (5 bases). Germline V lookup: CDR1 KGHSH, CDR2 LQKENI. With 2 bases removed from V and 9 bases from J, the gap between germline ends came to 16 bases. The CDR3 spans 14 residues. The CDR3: CASSPSGTRGQAFF. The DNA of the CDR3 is TGTGCCAGCTCACCATCCGGGACTCGAGGGCAAGCTTTCTTT.

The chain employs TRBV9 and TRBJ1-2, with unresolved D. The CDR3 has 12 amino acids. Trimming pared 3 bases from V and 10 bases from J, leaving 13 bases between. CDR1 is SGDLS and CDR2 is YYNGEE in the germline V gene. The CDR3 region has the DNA TGTGCCAGCAGCGCCCCGCTGAGTGACTACACCTTC. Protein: CASSAPLSDYTF.

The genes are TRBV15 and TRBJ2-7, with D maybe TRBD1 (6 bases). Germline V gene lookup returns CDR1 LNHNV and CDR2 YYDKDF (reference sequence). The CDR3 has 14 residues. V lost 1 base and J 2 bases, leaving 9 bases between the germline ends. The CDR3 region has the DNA TGTGCCACCAGCAGAGGAGGGGGAACCTACGAGCAGTACTTC. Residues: CATSRGGGTYEQYF.

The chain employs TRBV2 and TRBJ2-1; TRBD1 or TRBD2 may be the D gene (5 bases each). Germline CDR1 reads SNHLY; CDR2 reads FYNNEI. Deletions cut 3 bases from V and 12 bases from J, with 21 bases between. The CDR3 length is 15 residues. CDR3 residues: CASSDEQLGARGQFF. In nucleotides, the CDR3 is TGTGCCAGCAGTGATGAGCAGCTAGGGGCGAGGGGGCAGTTCTTC.

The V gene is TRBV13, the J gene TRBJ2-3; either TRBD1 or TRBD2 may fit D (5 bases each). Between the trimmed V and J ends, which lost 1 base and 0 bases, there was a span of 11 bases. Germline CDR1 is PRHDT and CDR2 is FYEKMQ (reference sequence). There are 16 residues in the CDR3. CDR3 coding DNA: TGTGCCAGCAGCTTAGCAGGGACGAAAAGCACAGATACGCAGTATTTT. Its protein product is CASSLAGTKSTDTQYF.

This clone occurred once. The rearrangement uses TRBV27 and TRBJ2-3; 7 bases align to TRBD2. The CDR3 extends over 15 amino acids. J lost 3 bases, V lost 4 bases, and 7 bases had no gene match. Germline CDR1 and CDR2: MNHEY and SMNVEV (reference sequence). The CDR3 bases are TGTGCCAGCAGTTCGGTATCGGGACTAACAGATACGCAGTATTTT. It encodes CASSSVSGLTDTQYF.

DNA of the CDR3: TGTGCCAGCAGAAGAACAGGGGGCGGGGAAAAACTGTTTTTT. Translation: CASRRTGGGEKLFF. The chain couples TRBV7-8 to TRBJ1-4; 9 bases are shared with TRBD1. The germline gives CDR1 SGHVS, CDR2 FQNEAQ. The V segment lost 6 bases and the J segment 8 bases; nucleotides outside the gene matches: 7. This CDR3 contains 14 residues.

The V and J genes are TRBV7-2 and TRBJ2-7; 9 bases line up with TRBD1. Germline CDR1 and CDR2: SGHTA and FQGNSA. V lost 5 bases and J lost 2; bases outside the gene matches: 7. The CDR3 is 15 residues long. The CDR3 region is CASSTQQGATYEQYF. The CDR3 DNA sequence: TGTGCCAGCAGCACACAACAGGGGGCTACCTACGAGCAGTACTTC.

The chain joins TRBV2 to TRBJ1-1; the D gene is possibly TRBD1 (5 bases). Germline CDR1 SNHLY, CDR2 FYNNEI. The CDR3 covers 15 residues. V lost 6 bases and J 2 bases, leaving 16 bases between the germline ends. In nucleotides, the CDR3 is TGTGCCAGCAGGACCGCCGGGGCGTTCAACACTGAAGCTTTCTTT. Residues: CASRTAGAFNTEAFF.

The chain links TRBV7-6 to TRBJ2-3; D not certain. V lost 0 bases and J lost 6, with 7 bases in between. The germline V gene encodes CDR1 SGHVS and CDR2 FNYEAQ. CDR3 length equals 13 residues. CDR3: CASSLAVWDTQYF. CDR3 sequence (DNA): TGTGCCAGCAGCTTAGCGGTTTGGGATACGCAGTATTTT.

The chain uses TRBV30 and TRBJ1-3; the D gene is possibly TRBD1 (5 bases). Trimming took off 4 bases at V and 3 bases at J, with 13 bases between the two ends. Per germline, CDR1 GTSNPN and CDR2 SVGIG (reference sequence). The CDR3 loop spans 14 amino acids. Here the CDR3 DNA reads TGTGCCTGGACCAACGTTGGGGGTGGAAACACCATATATTTT. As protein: CAWTNVGGGNTIYF.

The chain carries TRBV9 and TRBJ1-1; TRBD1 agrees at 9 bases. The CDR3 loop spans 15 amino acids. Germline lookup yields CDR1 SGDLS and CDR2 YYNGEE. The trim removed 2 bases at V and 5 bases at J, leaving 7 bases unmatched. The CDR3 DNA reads TGTGCCAGCAGCGTGGAGGACAGGGGTGGAACTGAAGCTTTCTTT. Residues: CASSVEDRGGTEAFF.

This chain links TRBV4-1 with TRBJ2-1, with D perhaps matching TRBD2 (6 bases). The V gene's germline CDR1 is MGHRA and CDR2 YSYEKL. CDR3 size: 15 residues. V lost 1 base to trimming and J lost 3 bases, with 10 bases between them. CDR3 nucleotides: TGCGCCAGCAGCCAAGGGGGGGAATACTACAATGAGCAGTTCTTC. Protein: CASSQGGEYYNEQFF.

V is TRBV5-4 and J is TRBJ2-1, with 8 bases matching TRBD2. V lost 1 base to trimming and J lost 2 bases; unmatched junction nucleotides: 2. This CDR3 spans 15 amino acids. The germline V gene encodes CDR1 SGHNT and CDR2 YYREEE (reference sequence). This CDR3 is CASSLTSGTYNEQFF. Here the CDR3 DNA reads TGTGCCAGCAGCTTGACTAGCGGAACCTACAATGAGCAGTTCTTC.

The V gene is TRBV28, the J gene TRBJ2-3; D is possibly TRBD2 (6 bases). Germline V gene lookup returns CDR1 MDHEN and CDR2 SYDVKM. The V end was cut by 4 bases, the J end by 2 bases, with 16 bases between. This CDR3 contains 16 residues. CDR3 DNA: TGTGCCAGCAGTTCCCCGGGAGACAGACTCACAGATACGCAGTATTTT. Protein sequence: CASSSPGDRLTDTQYF.

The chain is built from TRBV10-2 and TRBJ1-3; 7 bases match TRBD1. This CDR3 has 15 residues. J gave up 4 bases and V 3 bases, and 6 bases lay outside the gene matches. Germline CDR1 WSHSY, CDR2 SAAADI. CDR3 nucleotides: TGCGCCAGCAGTGATCAGGGGGGATCGGGAAACACCATATATTTT. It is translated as CASSDQGGSGNTIYF.

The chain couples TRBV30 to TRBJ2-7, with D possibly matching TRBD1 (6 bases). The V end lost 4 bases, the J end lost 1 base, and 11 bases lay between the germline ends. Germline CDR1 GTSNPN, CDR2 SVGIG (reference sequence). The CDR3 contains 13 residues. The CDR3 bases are TGTGCCTGGACTACAGGGAGATCCTACGAGCAGTACTTC. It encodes CAWTTGRSYEQYF.

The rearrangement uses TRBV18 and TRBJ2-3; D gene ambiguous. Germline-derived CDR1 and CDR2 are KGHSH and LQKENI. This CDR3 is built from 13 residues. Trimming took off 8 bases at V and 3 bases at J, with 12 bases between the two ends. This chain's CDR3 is CASQGLQTDTQYF. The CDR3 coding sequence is TGTGCCAGCCAAGGGTTACAGACAGATACGCAGTATTTT.

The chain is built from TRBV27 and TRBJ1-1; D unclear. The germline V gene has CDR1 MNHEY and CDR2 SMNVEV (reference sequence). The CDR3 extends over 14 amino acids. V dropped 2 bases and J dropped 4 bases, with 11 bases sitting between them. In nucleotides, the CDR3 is TGTGCCAGCAGTTTAGGCCCAGCGGCCACTGAAGCTTTCTTT. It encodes CASSLGPAATEAFF.

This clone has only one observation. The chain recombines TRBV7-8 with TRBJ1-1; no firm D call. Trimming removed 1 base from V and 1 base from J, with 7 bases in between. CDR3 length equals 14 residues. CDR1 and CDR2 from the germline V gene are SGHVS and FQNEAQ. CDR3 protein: CASSLGRGNTEAFF. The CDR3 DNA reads TGTGCCAGCAGCTTAGGCCGGGGGAACACTGAAGCTTTCTTT.

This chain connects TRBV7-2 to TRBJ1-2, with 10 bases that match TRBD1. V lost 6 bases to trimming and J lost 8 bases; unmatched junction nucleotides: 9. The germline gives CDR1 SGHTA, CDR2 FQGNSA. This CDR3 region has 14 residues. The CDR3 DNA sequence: TGTGCCAGCAGTCCGACAGGGGGCGCTGGGGGCTACACCTTC. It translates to CASSPTGGAGGYTF.